This T cell receptor beta chain was captured in a study of T-cell reconstitution after alpha-beta-depleted transplantation in children. Germline CDR1 SGHDN, CDR2 FVKESK. The CDR3 contains 13 residues. Trimming took 4 bases from V and 5 from J, leaving 11 bases between them. Only a few counts were recorded for this clonotype. Molecular barcoding with unique molecular identifiers was used for the TCRbeta library. Each CDR3 protein is one row after TCRdb ran MiXCR on the PCR reads. The sample records 250,000 to 300,000 distinct CDR3 sequences, nearly 10% being singletons. The V call is TRBV14, the J call TRBJ1-2; D is uncertain. The sequenced sample was PBMCs from the stem cell graft donor, obtained from the stem cell graft. The source of this sequence is a human donor who donated a stem cell graft to a child with SCID. CDR3 DNA: TGTGCCAGCAGCCCCCAGAGCGGTTATGGCTACACCTTC. Translation gives CASSPQSGYGYTF.